These 15 T cell receptor beta chains were sequenced from one sample in a study of T-cell memory formation after mild COVID-19 (dated by TCRdb to about 2021). Libraries were built with 5' RACE. For sequencing, an Illumina NovaSeq 6000 was employed. The public reads were quality trimmed at Q25 with fastp and then assembled into clones with MiXCR by TCRdb, keeping productive beta chains. Each entry is one CDR3 protein sequence, shown with its most common DNA and genes. In all, the sample holds around 110,000 distinct CDR3 sequences, and about 18% of those were seen once. Of the sample, 28% is held by the ten largest clones. Material for sequencing was PBMCs or a T cell subset sorted from them (not recorded which). The receptor source for this set is an adult woman who had mild COVID-19 (a few samples of this study predate the infection). The sample titles of this study are shuffled in the database, so cell type and time point are left out; the donor was told from shared clones.

V usage is TRBV2 and J usage is TRBJ2-1, with D possibly matching TRBD2 (5 bases). CDR3 length equals 14 residues. CDR1 and CDR2 from the germline V gene are SNHLY and FYNNEI. Between the trimmed V and J ends, which lost 6 bases and 4 bases, there was a span of 13 bases. The DNA of the CDR3 is TGTGCCAGCAGAACTAGTGGCCCGTACAATGAGCAGTTCTTC. Translating it yields CASRTSGPYNEQFF.

The chain couples TRBV3-1 to TRBJ2-1; D uncertain. Germline V CDR1 and CDR2: LGHDT, YNNKEL (reference sequence). V shed 2 bases and J shed 5 bases, with 10 bases lying between them. The CDR3 runs 14 residues. CDR3 bases: TGTGCCAGCAGCCAATCTGGGTTTCACAATGAGCAGTTCTTC. Its protein is CASSQSGFHNEQFF.

The V gene is TRBV6-2 or TRBV6-3, the J gene TRBJ2-1; possible D gene TRBD1, 6 bases. V lost 3 bases, J lost 6 bases, and 18 bases lay in between. Germline CDR1 and CDR2: MNHEY and SVGEGT. The CDR3 has 16 amino acids. Here the CDR3 reads CASSYFGAQGVNEQFF. CDR3 bases: TGTGCCAGCAGTTATTTCGGTGCACAGGGTGTCAATGAGCAGTTCTTC.

CDR3 DNA: TGTGCCAGCAGCATTCGATCCTCTCAGACCATGAACACTGAAGCTTTCTTT. Residues: CASSIRSSQTMNTEAFF. This chain links TRBV7-9 with TRBJ1-1; D ambiguous. V was cut by 5 bases and J by 0 bases, with 19 bases left in between. This CDR3 is built from 17 residues. From germline, CDR1 is SEHNR and CDR2 FQNEAQ (reference sequence).

The rearrangement uses TRBV4-1 and TRBJ1-2; 9 bases are shared with TRBD1. CDR3 length equals 15 residues. The ends lost 1 base at V and 4 bases at J; junction bases unmatched: 4. The germline CDR1 and CDR2 sequences are MGHRA and YSYEKL. CDR3 nucleotide sequence: TGCGCCAGCAGCCAAGGACAGGGGGGACCCTATGGCTACACCTTC. It specifies CASSQGQGGPYGYTF.

This clonotype was detected ten times or more. The CDR3 sequence is CASSLTRTDEQFF. In DNA, the CDR3 is TGTGCCAGCAGCTTAACCCGCACGGATGAGCAGTTCTTC. V gene TRBV7-8 combines with J gene TRBJ2-1; the D is unclear. V was shortened by 2 bases and J by 8 bases, with 10 bases between the two germline ends. The CDR3 is made up of 13 amino acids. The germline V gene encodes CDR1 SGHVS and CDR2 FQNEAQ.

J is TRBJ2-1 and V is TRBV4-2; TRBD2 matches at 7 bases. This CDR3 has 16 amino acids. Germline V CDR1 and CDR2: LGHNA, YNFKEQ. The ends lost 3 bases at V and 4 bases at J; junction bases unmatched: 9. The CDR3 DNA reads as TGTGCCAGCAGCCATTCTCTTGCGGGAGATTACAATGAGCAGTTCTTC. It encodes CASSHSLAGDYNEQFF.

V usage is TRBV7-9 and J usage is TRBJ2-7; tentatively, D is TRBD1 (5 bases). Trimming removed 0 bases at V and 2 bases at J, with 17 bases between. This CDR3 is 17 amino acids long. The germline CDR1 and CDR2 sequences are SEHNR and FQNEAQ (reference sequence). CDR3 nucleotides: TGTGCCAGCAGCTTAGCGGATGAGACAGACCTAACCTACGAGCAGTACTTC. Amino acids: CASSLADETDLTYEQYF.

The V gene is TRBV29-1, the J gene TRBJ2-7; no clear D. The germline V gene has CDR1 SQVTM and CDR2 ANQGSEA. Trimming stripped 1 base from V and 3 bases from J, with 13 bases between. The CDR3 has 14 amino acids. The CDR3 reads CSVEGWGSNYEQYF. DNA for the CDR3: TGCAGCGTTGAAGGATGGGGATCTAACTACGAGCAGTACTTC.

This clonotype came up a few times. The chain links TRBV6-5 to TRBJ2-7; 8 positions agree with TRBD2. Germline values: CDR1 MNHEY, CDR2 SVGAGI. The CDR3 length is 16 residues. The V segment lost 0 bases and the J segment 1 base; nucleotides outside the gene matches: 5. The DNA for the CDR3 is TGTGCCAGCAGTTACTCCCCCGGGGGGGGTTCCTACGAGCAGTACTTC. This translates into CASSYSPGGGSYEQYF.

This chain joins TRBV12-3 or TRBV12-4 and TRBJ1-1; a weak D match, TRBD1 (5 bases). The length of the CDR3 is 11 residues. V lost 5 bases to trimming and J lost 8 bases, with 9 bases between them. The CDR3 loop is CASSDSFEAFF. The DNA of the CDR3 is TGTGCCAGCAGTGACAGTTTCGAAGCTTTCTTT.

The sample holds a few counts of this clonotype. V and J are TRBV11-2 and TRBJ2-1; D unresolved. Trimming cost V 1 base and J 0 bases, with 7 bases left between them. The germline CDR1 and CDR2 sequences are SGHAT and FQNNGV. This CDR3 region has 15 residues. The CDR3: CASSLGSSSYNEQFF. CDR3 sequence (DNA): TGTGCCAGCAGCTTAGGGAGTAGCTCCTACAATGAGCAGTTCTTC.

The chain employs TRBV5-5 and TRBJ2-2; D unclear. V lost 4 bases, J lost 6 bases, and 10 bases lay in between. The CDR3 is made up of 13 amino acids. CDR1 and CDR2 (germline): SGHKS, YYEKEE (reference sequence). This CDR3 is CASSLPAAGELFF. The CDR3 DNA reads as TGTGCCAGCAGCCTGCCGGCCGCCGGGGAGCTGTTTTTT.

The chain joins TRBV12-3 or TRBV12-4 to TRBJ2-7; 7 bases agree with TRBD1. The CDR3 length is 13 residues. J was trimmed by 3 bases and V by 5 bases; bases with no gene match: 4. The chain's CDR3 is CASSVGTVYEQYF. DNA for the CDR3: TGTGCCAGCAGTGTGGGGACAGTCTACGAGCAGTACTTC.

The rearrangement uses TRBV12-3 or TRBV12-4 and TRBJ1-3; TRBD1 is a possible D gene (5 bases). This CDR3 spans 15 amino acids. The V end lost 3 bases, the J end lost 0 bases, and 9 bases lay between the germline ends. The CDR3 DNA is TGTGCCAGCAGTTTCCGGACAAGCTCTGGAAACACCATATATTTT. It translates to CASSFRTSSGNTIYF.